This T cell receptor beta chain was recovered during a study of T cell responses to AZD1222 COVID-19 vaccine. Study-level results: Increases in Spike-specific TCR breadth and depth were seen after two AZD1222 doses. Without day 14 samples, only post-peak T cell repertoires were studied. White British ancestry dominated among donors, who included more females, and clonal diversity was possibly underestimated. Researchers report vaccine-associated CD4 TCRs spanning spike, with dominance at 160-218 and 743-854.

As to this clone: What it binds is unknown.

Clones were read by immunoSEQ multiplex PCR, and TCRdb kept only the in-frame ones, dropping some. The data contain about 97,000 clones, 91% of them singletons. Trimming shortened V by 0 bases and J by 0 bases, and 21 bases separated the two germline ends. Germline CDR1 reads KGHSH; CDR2 reads LQKENI. CDR3 length equals 20 residues. The specimen was peripheral blood, collected on day 0 of AZD1222 vaccination. The chain combines TRBV18 with TRBJ1-3; D remains unclear. The sequence was obtained from an adult in good health. Here the CDR3 reads CASSPPFKSPSFYSGNTIYF. The CDR3 DNA is TGTGCCAGCTCACCACCTTTCAAGAGCCCTTCCTTTTACTCTGGAAACACCATATATTTT.